This T cell receptor (beta chain) was identified during a study of human T cells and chemical hapten exposure. Study results and limitations: As patch test score rose, PT1 expanded TCR counts tended to rise as well.

The CDR3 has 13 residues. Germline-derived CDR1 and CDR2 are SNHLY and FYNNEI. The ends were cut back, 11 bases at V and 0 bases at J, with 13 bases in the middle. Time point of the sample: pre-sensitization, week 0. This sample's treatment: therapeutic diphenylcyclopropenone sensitization with weekly scalp DPC. With regard to this clonotype: Its target is not known.

TCRdb itself ran the RACE reads through MiXCR, one entry per CDR3 protein. The sample holds approximately 370,000 distinct CDR3 sequences; around 5% are singletons and the top ten take over 6.5%. The chain couples TRBV2 to TRBJ1-2; D gene unclear. Source: whole blood, taken in connection with sensitization to the hapten diphenylcyclopropenone (DPC). The receptor was isolated from a woman between 18 and 30 years old with alopecia areata. Some clones in this sample may be carry-over from other donors' samples. The CDR3 nucleotides are TGTGCCGGCGTAGTAGGGCCTAACTATGGCTACACCTTC. Translating it yields CAGVVGPNYGYTF.